These 13 T cell receptor beta chains originate from one sample sequenced in a study of blood T cell repertoires in COVID-19 (dated by TCRdb to 2020 to 2021). The method behind the library was the immunoSEQ multiplex PCR assay. Here the immuneACCESS table is served through TCRdb, limited to in-frame sequences with V and J called. Missing clones are a known gap in these copies; in checked studies unresolved V genes cover under half, and the rest lacks a known reason. The sample table holds some 150,000 clones, of which approximately 90% were seen once. Roughly 9.6% of the sample lies in the top ten. The sample consisted of peripheral blood. All receptors derive from a woman aged 80 or over with acute or convalescent COVID-19.

As DNA, the CDR3 is TGTGCCAGCTCACCGGGTCCAGGGGGCAATCAGCCCCAGCATTTT. Translation gives CASSPGPGGNQPQHF. The chain recombines TRBV18 with TRBJ1-5; D is perhaps TRBD1 (6 bases). CDR1 and CDR2 from the germline V gene are KGHSH and LQKENI. V was shortened by 3 bases and J by 2 bases, with 11 bases between the two germline ends. The CDR3 runs to 15 residues.

This chain joins TRBV7-6 and TRBJ2-7; a possible D gene is TRBD1 (6 bases). Between the trimmed V and J ends, which lost 1 base and 3 bases, there was a span of 19 bases. The CDR3 has 17 amino acids. CDR1 SGHVS and CDR2 FNYEAQ come from the germline V gene. CDR3 residues: CASSLEPPRTGFYEQYF. The CDR3 region has the DNA TGTGCCAGCAGCTTAGAACCCCCCCGCACAGGGTTCTACGAGCAGTACTTC.

In its sample, this clone was seen once. The rearrangement joins TRBV15 to TRBJ1-5; 8 bases are shared with TRBD1. J lost 5 bases, V lost 5 bases, and 2 bases had no gene match. Per germline, CDR1 LNHNV and CDR2 YYDKDF (reference sequence). The CDR3 loop spans 13 amino acids. Written as DNA, the CDR3 is TGTGCCACCAGCGGACAGGGTTATCAGCCCCAGCATTTT. This sequence encodes CATSGQGYQPQHF.

The V and J genes are TRBV3-1 (or the pseudogene TRBV3-2) and TRBJ1-2; D call uncertain. There are 15 residues in the CDR3. Trimming took off 4 bases at V and 2 bases at J, with 14 bases between the two ends. The germline V gene encodes CDR1 LGHDT and CDR2 YNNKEL (reference sequence). The CDR3 region has the DNA TGTGCCAGCAGCCCCTACACCCAGGTGAACTATGGCTACACCTTC. This translates into CASSPYTQVNYGYTF.

This clone appeared a single time. The chain links TRBV7-9 to TRBJ1-1; a possible D gene is TRBD1 (5 bases). V was trimmed by 5 bases and J by 4 bases, leaving 8 bases between them. This CDR3 has 12 amino acids. Per germline, CDR1 SEHNR and CDR2 FQNEAQ (reference sequence). The DNA for the CDR3 is TGTGCCAGCAGCCCCAGGGTCACTGAAGCTTTCTTT. The encoded protein is CASSPRVTEAFF.

This sequence joins TRBV5-4 and TRBJ1-1, with 9 bases fitting TRBD1. The CDR3 sequence is 15 residues long. The V and J ends lost 5 bases and 7 bases, in that order; junction bases with no gene match: 12. Germline V gives CDR1 SGHNT, CDR2 YYREEE (reference sequence). Here the CDR3 DNA reads TGTGCCAGCAGTCCAACAGGGGGCAGGGGTCATGAAGCTTTCTTT. Its translation: CASSPTGGRGHEAFF.

V gene TRBV4-1 combines with J gene TRBJ2-7; the D gene is possibly TRBD2 (7 bases). Germline CDR1 and CDR2: MGHRA and YSYEKL. V shed 0 bases and J shed 6 bases, with 15 bases lying between them. There are 15 residues in the CDR3. This CDR3 reads CASSQDTGGRGEQYF. The CDR3 DNA reads as TGCGCCAGCAGCCAAGATACGGGGGGCCGGGGCGAGCAGTACTTC.

The count of this clone is one. This chain uses TRBV5-1 with TRBJ1-1; TRBD1 matches at 7 bases. Per germline, CDR1 SGHRS and CDR2 YFSETQ. CDR3 length: 14 residues. J lost 12 bases, V lost 1 base, and 12 bases had no gene match. As DNA, the CDR3 is TGCGCCAGCAGCTTGCCATCTAATGACAGGGCGACTTTCTTT. Protein: CASSLPSNDRATFF.

V is TRBV6-5 and J is TRBJ2-4, with 7 bases lining up with TRBD2. CDR1 and CDR2 (germline): MNHEY, SVGAGI. Unmatched junction bases numbered 7, after V lost 5 bases and J lost 6 bases. The CDR3 length is 14 residues. Here the CDR3 reads CASSTSRGGNIQYF. CDR3 nucleotides: TGTGCCAGCAGTACCTCCCGCGGGGGAAACATTCAGTACTTC.

This chain connects TRBV15 to TRBJ1-2; D might be TRBD1 (6 bases). CDR3 length: 14 residues. CDR1 LNHNV and CDR2 YYDKDF come from the germline V gene (reference sequence). The V end was cut by 1 base, the J end by 3 bases, with 9 bases between. CDR3 DNA: TGTGCCACCAGCAGAGGCAGGGGATACTATGGCTACACCTTC. Translation gives CATSRGRGYYGYTF.

Concerning this clone itself: It is unclear where the CDR3 begins or ends on the DNA, so no DNA is shown, and the CDR3 is as TCRdb lists it. V is TRBV27 and J is TRBJ1-3. The CDR3 extends over 16 residues, inclusive of both ends. Germline V gene sequence: CDR1 MNHEY, CDR2 SMNVEV (reference sequence). The chain's CDR3 is CASSSSRGFSGNTIYF.

This clone was counted a single time. The chain employs TRBV6-6 and TRBJ1-1; tentatively, D is TRBD1 (6 bases). CDR1 and CDR2 (germline): MNHNY, SVGAGI (reference sequence). The CDR3 runs 15 residues. Between the trimmed V and J ends, which lost 2 bases and 1 base, there was a span of 11 bases. The CDR3 region has the DNA TGTGCCAGCAGTTACACAAGGACAGAGAACACTGAAGCTTTCTTT. This translates into CASSYTRTENTEAFF.

V gene TRBV3-1 (or the pseudogene TRBV3-2) combines with J gene TRBJ2-2; 7 positions agree with TRBD1. The CDR3 loop spans 15 amino acids. With V trimmed by 6 bases and J by 0 bases, 4 bases remained unmatched. Germline V CDR1 and CDR2: LGHDT, YNNKEL (reference sequence). CDR3 in amino acids: CASSRQGTNTGELFF. CDR3 sequence (DNA): TGTGCCAGCAGTCGACAGGGTACGAACACCGGGGAGCTGTTTTTT.